A selection of T cell receptor beta chains follows, all from one sample in a study of OX40 agonist ivuxolimab in advanced cancers. Sequencing used immunoSEQ multiplex PCR; TCRdb keeps in-frame clones, though not all of them. The table records tens of thousands of clones, 86% of them present only once. Sequencing was performed on CD4+ or CD8+ T cells sorted from blood, taken in a trial of the OX40 agonist ivuxolimab. Receptor source: an adult with an advanced solid tumor such as melanoma, head and neck, liver or kidney cancer. CDR3s include the opening cysteine and the closing phenylalanine or tryptophan. A D gene is named only where the DNA matches it firmly.

16,TRBD2,TRBV6-1,CASSATSGTYFNEQFF
16,TRBD1,TRBV7-9,CASSPGQGATNEKLFF
12,.,TRBV6-1,CASGWLQETQYF
15,TRBD2,TRBV4-2,CASSQVAGGTDTQYF
13,.,TRBV5-6,CASSFSGANVLTF
13,.,TRBV10-3,CAISDTGNTEAFF
12,.,TRBV30,CAWSPPGTEAFF
17,.,TRBV4-2,CASSQDRPGQPTDTQYF
14,.,TRBV11-2,CASSGFTAPYEQYF
14,.,TRBV9,CASSVGGDSYEQYF